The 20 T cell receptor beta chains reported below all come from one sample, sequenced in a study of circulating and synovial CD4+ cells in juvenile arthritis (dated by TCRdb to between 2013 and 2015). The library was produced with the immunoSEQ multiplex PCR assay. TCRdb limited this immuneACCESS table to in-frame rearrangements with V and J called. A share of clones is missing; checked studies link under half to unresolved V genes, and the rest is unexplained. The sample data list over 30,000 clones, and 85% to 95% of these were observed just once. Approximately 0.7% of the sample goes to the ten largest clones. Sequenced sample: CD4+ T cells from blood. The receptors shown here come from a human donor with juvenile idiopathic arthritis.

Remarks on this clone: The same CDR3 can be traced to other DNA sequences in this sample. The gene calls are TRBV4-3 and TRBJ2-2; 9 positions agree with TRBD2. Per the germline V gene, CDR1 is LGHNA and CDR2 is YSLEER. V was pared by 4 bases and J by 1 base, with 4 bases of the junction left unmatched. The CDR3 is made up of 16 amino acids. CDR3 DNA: TGCGCCAGCAGCCCTGAAGCGGGGGGGAACACCGGGGAGCTGTTTTTT. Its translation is CASSPEAGGNTGELFF.

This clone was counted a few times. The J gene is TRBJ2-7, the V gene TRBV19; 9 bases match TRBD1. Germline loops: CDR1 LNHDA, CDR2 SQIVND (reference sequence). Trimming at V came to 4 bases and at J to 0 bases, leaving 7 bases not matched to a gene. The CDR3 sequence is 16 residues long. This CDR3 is CASSKGVQGASYEQYF. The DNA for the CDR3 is TGTGCCAGTAGTAAGGGGGTACAGGGGGCCTCCTACGAGCAGTACTTC.

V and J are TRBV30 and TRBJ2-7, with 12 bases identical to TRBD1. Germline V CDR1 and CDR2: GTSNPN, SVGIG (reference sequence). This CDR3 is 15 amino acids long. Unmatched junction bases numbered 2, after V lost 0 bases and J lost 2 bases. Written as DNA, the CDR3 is TGTGCCTGGAGTGTAGGGACAGGGGGCCCCTACGAGCAGTACTTC. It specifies CAWSVGTGGPYEQYF.

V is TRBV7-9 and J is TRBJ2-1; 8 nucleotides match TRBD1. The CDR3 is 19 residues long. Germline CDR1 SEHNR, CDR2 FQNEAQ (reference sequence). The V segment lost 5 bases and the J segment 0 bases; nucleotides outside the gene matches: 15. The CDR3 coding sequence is TGTGCCAGCAGCCCAAGCAGAGCAAGACAGGGGAGCTCCTACAATGAGCAGTTCTTC. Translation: CASSPSRARQGSSYNEQFF. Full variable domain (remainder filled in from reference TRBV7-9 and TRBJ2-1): DTGVSQNPRHKITKRGQNVTFRCDPISEHNRLYWYRQTLGQGPEFLTYFQNEAQLEKSRLLSDRFSAERPKGSFSTLEIQRTEQGDSAMYLCASSPSRARQGSSYNEQFFGPGTRLTVL.

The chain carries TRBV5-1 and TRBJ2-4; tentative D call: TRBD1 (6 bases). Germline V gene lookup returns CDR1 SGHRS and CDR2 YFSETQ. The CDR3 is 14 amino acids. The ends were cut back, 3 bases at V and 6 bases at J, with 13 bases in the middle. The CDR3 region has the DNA TGCGCCAGCAGCTCTCCGGGACAAGGAAACATTCAGTACTTC. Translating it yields CASSSPGQGNIQYF.

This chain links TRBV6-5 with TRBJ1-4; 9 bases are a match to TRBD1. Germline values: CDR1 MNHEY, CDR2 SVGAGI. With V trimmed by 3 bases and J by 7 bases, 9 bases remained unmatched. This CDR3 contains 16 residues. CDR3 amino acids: CASSYSGDRAGEKLFF. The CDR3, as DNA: TGTGCCAGCAGTTATTCGGGGGACAGGGCGGGTGAAAAACTGTTTTTT.

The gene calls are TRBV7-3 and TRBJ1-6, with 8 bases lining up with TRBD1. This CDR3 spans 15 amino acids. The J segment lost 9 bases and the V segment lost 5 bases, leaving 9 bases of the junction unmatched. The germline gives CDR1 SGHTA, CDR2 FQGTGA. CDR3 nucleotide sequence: TGTGCCAGCAGCGCGCAGGGGGCGATCGGTTCACCCCTCCACTTT. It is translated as CASSAQGAIGSPLHF.

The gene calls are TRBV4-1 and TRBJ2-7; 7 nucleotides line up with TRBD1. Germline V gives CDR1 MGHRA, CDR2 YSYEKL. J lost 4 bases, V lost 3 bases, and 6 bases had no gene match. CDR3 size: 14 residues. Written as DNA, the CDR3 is TGCGCCAGCAGCCAGTTAAGGGGGCTTTACGAGCAGTACTTC. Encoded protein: CASSQLRGLYEQYF.

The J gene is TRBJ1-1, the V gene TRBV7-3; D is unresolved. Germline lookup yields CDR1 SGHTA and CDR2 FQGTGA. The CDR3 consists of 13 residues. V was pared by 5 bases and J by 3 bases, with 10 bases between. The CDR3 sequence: CASSPEIDTEAFF. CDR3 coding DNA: TGTGCCAGCAGCCCCGAGATTGACACTGAAGCTTTCTTT.

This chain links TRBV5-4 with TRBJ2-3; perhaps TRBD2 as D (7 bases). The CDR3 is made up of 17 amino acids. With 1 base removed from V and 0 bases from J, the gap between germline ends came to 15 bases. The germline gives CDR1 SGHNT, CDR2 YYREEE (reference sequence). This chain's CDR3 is CASSLLRGGTSTDTQYF. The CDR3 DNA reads TGTGCCAGCAGCTTGCTTAGGGGGGGGACTAGCACAGATACGCAGTATTTT.

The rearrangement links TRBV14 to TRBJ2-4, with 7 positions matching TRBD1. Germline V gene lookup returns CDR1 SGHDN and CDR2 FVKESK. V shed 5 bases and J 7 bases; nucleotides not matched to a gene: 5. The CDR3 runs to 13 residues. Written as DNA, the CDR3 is TGTGCCAGCAGCTATGACAGGGTCAACATTCAGTACTTC. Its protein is CASSYDRVNIQYF.

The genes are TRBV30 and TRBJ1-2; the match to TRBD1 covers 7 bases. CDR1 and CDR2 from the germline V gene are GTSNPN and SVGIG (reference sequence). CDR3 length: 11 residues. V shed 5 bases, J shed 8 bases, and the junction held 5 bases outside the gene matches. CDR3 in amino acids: CAWGQEVGYTF. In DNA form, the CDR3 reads TGTGCCTGGGGACAGGAAGTAGGCTACACCTTC.

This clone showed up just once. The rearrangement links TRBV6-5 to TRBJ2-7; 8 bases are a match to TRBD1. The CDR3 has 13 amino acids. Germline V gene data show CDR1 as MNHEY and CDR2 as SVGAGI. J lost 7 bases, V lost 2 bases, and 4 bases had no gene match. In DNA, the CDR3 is TGTGCCAGCAGTTACGACAGGGGCCTAGAGCAGTACTTC. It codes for CASSYDRGLEQYF.

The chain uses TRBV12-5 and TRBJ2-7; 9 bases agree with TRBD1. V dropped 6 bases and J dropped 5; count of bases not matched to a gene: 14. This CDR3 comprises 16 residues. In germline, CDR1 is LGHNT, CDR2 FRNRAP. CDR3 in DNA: TGTGCTAGTGGCCGGACAGGGGCCCAGGGGGGAGACGAGCAGTACTTC. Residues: CASGRTGAQGGDEQYF.

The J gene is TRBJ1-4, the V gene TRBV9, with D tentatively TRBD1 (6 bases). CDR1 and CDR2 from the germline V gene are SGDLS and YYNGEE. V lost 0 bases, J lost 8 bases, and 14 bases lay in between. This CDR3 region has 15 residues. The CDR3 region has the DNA TGTGCCAGCAGCGTAGACGGACAGTACCGCGAAAAACTGTTTTTT. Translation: CASSVDGQYREKLFF.

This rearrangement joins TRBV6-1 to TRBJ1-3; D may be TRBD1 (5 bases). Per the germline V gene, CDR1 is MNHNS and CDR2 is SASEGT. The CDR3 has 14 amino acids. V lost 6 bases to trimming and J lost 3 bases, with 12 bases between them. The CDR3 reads CASRLLDSGNTIYF. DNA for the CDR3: TGTGCCAGCAGACTATTAGACAGTGGAAACACCATATATTTT.

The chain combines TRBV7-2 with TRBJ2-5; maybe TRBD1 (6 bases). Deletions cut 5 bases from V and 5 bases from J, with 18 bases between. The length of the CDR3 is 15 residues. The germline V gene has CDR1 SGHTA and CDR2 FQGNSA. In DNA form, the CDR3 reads TGTGCCAGCAGCCCGTACAGGGTGTCGAGGGAGACCCAGTACTTC. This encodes CASSPYRVSRETQYF.

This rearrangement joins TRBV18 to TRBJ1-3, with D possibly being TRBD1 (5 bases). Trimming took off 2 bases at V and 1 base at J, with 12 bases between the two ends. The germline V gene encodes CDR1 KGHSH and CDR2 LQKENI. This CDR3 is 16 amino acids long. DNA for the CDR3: TGTGCCAGCTCACCATCATTCCGGGGGTCTGGAAACACCATATATTTT. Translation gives CASSPSFRGSGNTIYF.

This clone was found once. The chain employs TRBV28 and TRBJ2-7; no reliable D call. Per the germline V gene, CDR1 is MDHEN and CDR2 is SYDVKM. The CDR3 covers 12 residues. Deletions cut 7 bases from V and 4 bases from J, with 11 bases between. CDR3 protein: CASTLGKYEQYF. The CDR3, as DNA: TGTGCCAGCACCCTTGGCAAGTACGAGCAGTACTTC.

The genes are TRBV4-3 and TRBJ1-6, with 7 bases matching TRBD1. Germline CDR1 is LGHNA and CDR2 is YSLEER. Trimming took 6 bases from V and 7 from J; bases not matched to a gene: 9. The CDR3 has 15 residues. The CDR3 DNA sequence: TGCGCCAGCAGTCCCTACAGGGGAGGCAATTCACCCCTCCACTTT. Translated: CASSPYRGGNSPLHF.